This entry is about one TCR beta chain. This clonotype was found a few times. It has no known antigen specificity. There are no base qualities to consult, and no much larger clone falls within one base. This entry belongs to a study of spatial heterogeneity in lung cancer (dated by TCRdb to between 2019 and 2020). Describing the broader study: Beta-chain transcripts were consistently detected in greater numbers than alpha-chain transcripts, which likely reflects a higher abundance of beta-chain transcripts. TCR transcript counts in tumor regions correlated strongly with a T cell transcriptional module score from matched bulk RNA-seq. In the raw uncorrected reads, each unique combination of TCR and UMI appeared more than ten times on average. In non-small cell lung cancer, the study quantitatively compared TCR alpha and beta repertoires across several tumor regions, matched nontumor lung, and blood. Nonsynonymous mutation counts, determined by whole-exome sequencing of tumor tissue, were related to features of the TCR repertoire. Both alpha and beta chains were TCR-sequenced in roughly 200 tumor regions, roughly 70 matched nontumor lung samples and 56 PBMC samples obtained at surgery. What the research found in general, with its limitations: A correlation was observed between the number of expanded intratumoral alpha and beta TCRs and the tumor nonsynonymous mutation count. TCR-seq was estimated to cover only approximately 7% of tumor T cells for alpha chains and approximately 13% for beta chains. Confirming at a functional level the hypothesis that regional TCRs recognize regional mutations was considered to require additional single-cell paired TCR alpha and beta sequencing. Counts of ubiquitous and regional expanded TCRs were found to correlate with counts of ubiquitous and regional nonsynonymous mutations, respectively.

The time point label on this specimen signifies: sample taken at primary tumor resection. Donors were under 95 patients with early-stage, untreated non-small cell lung cancer from the lung TRACERx cohort. For TCR sequencing, whole RNA was extracted from tumor and nontumor lung tissue, or from cryopreserved PBMC samples, and no cell sorting was done. Patients were selected for TCR sequencing only if sufficient RNA was available from at least two tumor regions. Before being selected, tumor and adjacent nontumor lung specimens were reviewed by a lung pathologist. Trimming at the junction amounts to 5 bases on V and 6 bases on J, and the germline ends lie 17 bases apart. Counted from cysteine to phenylalanine, this CDR3 has 15 amino acids. Only the CDR3 DNA is retained, 45 bases long and in frame from the first base. The germline V gene provides CDR1 SGHTA and CDR2 FQGNSA. The library was generated by 5' RACE. Sequenced using a NextSeq 500. The TCR library protocol attached a unique molecular identifier to each TCR cDNA molecule to allow correction of PCR and sequencing errors. The original pipeline was this. TCR identification, UMI-based error correction and CDR3 extraction were performed with Decombinator tools. Expanded TCRs were defined as those above a frequency of 2 per 1,000, corresponding to the top 1% of the tumor frequency distribution. Expanded tumor TCRs statistically deemed absent (corrected P<0.05) from at least one tumor region were classed as regional, and all other expanded tumor TCRs were classed as ubiquitous. Each repertoire was subsampled 100 times to 5,000 TCRs, after which Renyi diversity was computed with the R vegan package. CDR3 similarity networks were constructed using string-kernel similarity of amino acid triplets, with links drawn between CDR3s whose pairwise similarity was above 0.82. TCRdb reworked the public reads: Q25 trimming with fastp, MiXCR clone assembly, productive beta chains retained. Rows with one shared CDR3 protein collapse into an entry with the most common genes and DNA. The V and J calls reflect TCRdb's pipeline rather than the authors' work. For this sample there are 9,500 to 10,000 distinct CDR3 sequences; approximately 5.8% appear just once. 7.1% of the sample belongs to the ten largest clones.

The clonotype was recovered from a female donor with early-stage non-small cell lung cancer. The sequencing here drew on lung tumor tissue, taken at surgery. The chain is assembled from TRBV7-2 and TRBJ2-1, with TRBD1 tentatively as D gene (5 bases match). The CDR3 loop reads CASSPAATVFNEQFF. The DNA sequence is given as TGTGCCAGCAGCCCAGCAGCGACAGTTTTCAATGAGCAGTTCTTC.